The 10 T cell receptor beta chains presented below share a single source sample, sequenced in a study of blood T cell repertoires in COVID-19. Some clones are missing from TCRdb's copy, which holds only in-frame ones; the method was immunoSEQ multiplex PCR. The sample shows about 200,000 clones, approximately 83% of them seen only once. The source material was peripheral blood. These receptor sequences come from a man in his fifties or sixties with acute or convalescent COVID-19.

The chain's CDR3 is CASRGLAETSAATGELFF. CDR3 nucleotide sequence: TGTGCCAGCAGAGGACTAGCGGAGACGAGCGCTGCGACCGGGGAGCTGTTTTTT. This chain uses TRBV28 with TRBJ2-2, with 10 bases lining up with TRBD2. Germline CDR1 is MDHEN and CDR2 is SYDVKM. V trimming: 6 bases; J trimming: 5 bases; junction bases outside the gene matches: 15. The CDR3 is made up of 18 amino acids.

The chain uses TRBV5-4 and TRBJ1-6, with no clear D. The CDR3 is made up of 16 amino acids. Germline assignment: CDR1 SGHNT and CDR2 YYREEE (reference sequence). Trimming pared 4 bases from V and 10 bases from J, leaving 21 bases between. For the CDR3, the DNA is TGTGCCAGCAGCCCGCCGGGTGGTGCGGCTAAGTCACCCCTCCACTTT. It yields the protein CASSPPGGAAKSPLHF. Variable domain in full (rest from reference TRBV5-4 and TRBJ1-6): ETGVTQSPTHLIKTRGQQVTLRCSSQSGHNTVSWYQQALGQGPQFIFQYYREEENGRGNFPPRFSGLQFPNYSSELNVNALELDDSALYLCASSPPGGAAKSPLHFGNGTRLTVT.

CDR3 in DNA: TGTGCCAGCAGCCTGGGACAGGGAGGCAAAAACATTCAGTACTTC. Translation: CASSLGQGGKNIQYF. V gene TRBV7-9 combines with J gene TRBJ2-4, with TRBD1 identical over 9 bases. The CDR3 sequence is 15 residues long. Germline trimming cut 5 bases from V and 3 bases from J; bases unmatched to any gene: 5. Germline V gene lookup returns CDR1 SEHNR and CDR2 FQNEAQ (reference sequence).

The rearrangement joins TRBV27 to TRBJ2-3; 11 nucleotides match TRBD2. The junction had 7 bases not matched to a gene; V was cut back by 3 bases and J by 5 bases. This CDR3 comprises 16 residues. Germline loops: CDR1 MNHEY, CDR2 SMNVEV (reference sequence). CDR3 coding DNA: TGTGCCAGCAGTTTGTCCTTAGCGGGAGGGCAAGATACGCAGTATTTT. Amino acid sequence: CASSLSLAGGQDTQYF.

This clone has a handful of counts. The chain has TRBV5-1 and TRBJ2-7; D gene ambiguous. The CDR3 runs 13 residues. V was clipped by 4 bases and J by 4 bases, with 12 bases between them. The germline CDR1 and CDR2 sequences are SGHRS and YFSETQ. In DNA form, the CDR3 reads TGCGCCAGCAGCCTAGACGGAAGATACGAGCAGTACTTC. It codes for CASSLDGRYEQYF.

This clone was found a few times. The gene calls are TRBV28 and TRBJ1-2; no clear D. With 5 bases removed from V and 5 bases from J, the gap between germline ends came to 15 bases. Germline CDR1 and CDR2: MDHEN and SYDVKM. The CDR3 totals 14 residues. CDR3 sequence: CASSPRETAYGYTF. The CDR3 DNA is TGTGCCAGCAGTCCCCGGGAGACGGCTTATGGCTACACCTTC.

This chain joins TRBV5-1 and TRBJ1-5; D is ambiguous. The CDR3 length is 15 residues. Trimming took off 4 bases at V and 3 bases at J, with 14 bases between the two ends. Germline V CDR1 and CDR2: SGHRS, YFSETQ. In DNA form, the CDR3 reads TGCGCCAGCAGCCCGGGATCCACTGACAATCAGCCCCAGCATTTT. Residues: CASSPGSTDNQPQHF.

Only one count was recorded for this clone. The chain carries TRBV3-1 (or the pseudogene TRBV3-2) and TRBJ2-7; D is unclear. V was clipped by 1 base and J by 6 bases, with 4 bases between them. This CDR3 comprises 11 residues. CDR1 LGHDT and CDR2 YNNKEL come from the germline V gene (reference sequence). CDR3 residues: CASSQASEQYF. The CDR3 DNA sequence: TGTGCCAGCAGCCAAGCCTCCGAGCAGTACTTC.

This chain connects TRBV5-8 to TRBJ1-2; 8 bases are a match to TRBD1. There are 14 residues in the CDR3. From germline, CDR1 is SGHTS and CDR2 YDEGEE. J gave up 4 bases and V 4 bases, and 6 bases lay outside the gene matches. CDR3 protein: CASSGQGAPYGYTF. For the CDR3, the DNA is TGTGCCAGCAGCGGCCAGGGGGCTCCCTATGGCTACACCTTC.

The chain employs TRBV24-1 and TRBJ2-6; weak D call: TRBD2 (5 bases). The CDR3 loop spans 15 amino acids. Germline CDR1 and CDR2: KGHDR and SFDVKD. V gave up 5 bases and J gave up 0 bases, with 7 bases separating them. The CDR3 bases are TGTGCCACCAGTGGCGGAGGCTCTGGGGCCAACGTCCTGACTTTC. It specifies CATSGGGSGANVLTF.